Below are 27 T cell receptor beta chains sequenced from a single sample in a study of beta chain features in type 1 diabetes. Expressed TCRB transcripts were sequenced after all isolated RNA was converted to cDNA. Only in-frame clones appear in the TCRdb table, and some are missing; sequencing was by immunoSEQ multiplex PCR. In the table there are 130,000 to 150,000 clones, 40% to 55% of which are singletons. The sequenced material came from Tregs from blood. The receptors were gathered from a man aged 18 to 30 in good health.

The chain joins TRBV27 to TRBJ2-5, with TRBD1 as a possible D gene (7 bases). CDR1 is MNHEY, CDR2 SMNVEV, per germline (reference sequence). Trimming pared 6 bases from V and 9 bases from J, leaving 23 bases between. The CDR3 consists of 15 residues. The CDR3 sequence: CASSSYDRARGSQYF. The CDR3 coding sequence is TGTGCCAGCAGCTCATACGACAGGGCCCGGGGGTCCCAGTACTTC.

In this sample, this clone turned up a few times. The CDR3 sequence is CSVPTASSSYNEQFF. The CDR3 nucleotides read TGCAGCGTCCCGACAGCTTCGAGCTCCTACAATGAGCAGTTCTTC. The rearrangement uses TRBV29-1 and TRBJ2-1, with a possible D match to TRBD1 (5 bases). CDR1 and CDR2 from the germline V gene are SQVTM and ANQGSEA. The CDR3 has 15 amino acids. Deletions cut 6 bases from V and 0 bases from J, with 15 bases between.

The chain uses TRBV4-2 and TRBJ1-1; 12 nucleotides line up with TRBD1. V shed 1 base, J shed 13 bases, and the junction held 13 bases outside the gene matches. This CDR3 contains 16 residues. Germline V gene data show CDR1 as LGHNA and CDR2 as YNFKEQ. CDR3 in amino acids: CASSQGAGTGGELGFF. The CDR3 DNA follows: TGTGCCAGCAGCCAAGGGGCCGGGACAGGGGGCGAGTTAGGTTTCTTT.

The gene calls are TRBV5-8 and TRBJ2-5, with D unclear. The germline V and J ends were trimmed by 2 bases and 5 bases, with 4 bases remaining between them. The CDR3 is 11 residues long. Germline CDR1 reads SGHTS; CDR2 reads YDEGEE. The CDR3 bases are TGTGCCAGCAGCTTTCAGGAGACCCAGTACTTC. This translates into CASSFQETQYF.

The chain uses TRBV9 and TRBJ1-2; D may be TRBD1 (6 bases). The CDR3 is made up of 13 amino acids. Germline V gene sequence: CDR1 SGDLS, CDR2 YYNGEE. Between the trimmed V and J ends, which lost 0 bases and 5 bases, there was a span of 8 bases. CDR3 coding DNA: TGTGCCAGCAGCGTAGCAGGGGTTTATGGCTACACCTTC. Its translation is CASSVAGVYGYTF.

The chain links TRBV19 to TRBJ2-1; D is undetermined. Trimming cost V 4 bases and J 9 bases, with 13 bases left between them. The V gene's germline CDR1 is LNHDA and CDR2 SQIVND (reference sequence). The CDR3 consists of 13 residues. CDR3 region: CASSTLQIGEQFF. For the CDR3, the DNA is TGTGCCAGTAGTACCCTACAGATCGGTGAGCAGTTCTTC.

This chain joins TRBV10-3 and TRBJ2-2; 13 nucleotides align to TRBD2. V gave up 6 bases and J gave up 3 bases; unmatched junction bases: 4. The CDR3 totals 16 residues. The V gene's germline CDR1 is ENHRY and CDR2 SYGVKD. CDR3 bases: TGTGCCATCAGACGACTAGCGGGGGGAGACACCGGGGAGCTGTTTTTT. Protein: CAIRRLAGGDTGELFF.

This clone has only a few counts. The chain employs TRBV7-2 and TRBJ2-1; the D is unclear. The V gene's germline CDR1 is SGHTA and CDR2 FQGNSA. V was shortened by 4 bases and J by 3 bases, with 13 bases between the two germline ends. The length of the CDR3 is 15 residues. CDR3 nucleotide sequence: TGTGCCAGCAGCTACACAGTAGGCAGCTACAATGAGCAGTTCTTC. This encodes CASSYTVGSYNEQFF. The full variable domain, rest sourced from reference TRBV7-2 and TRBJ2-1, is GAGVSQSPSNKVTEKGKDVELRCDPISGHTALYWYRQSLGQGLEFLIYFQGNSAPDKSGLPSDRFSAERTGGSVSTLTIQRTQQEDSAVYLCASSYTVGSYNEQFFGPGTRLTVL.

The chain couples TRBV27 to TRBJ2-1; weak D call: TRBD1 (6 bases). V lost 5 bases and J 1 base, leaving 18 bases between the germline ends. CDR3 length: 17 residues. Germline V gene sequence: CDR1 MNHEY, CDR2 SMNVEV (reference sequence). CDR3: CASSDLPRQGSYNEQFF. The CDR3 nucleotides read TGTGCCAGCAGTGACCTCCCCCGGCAGGGGTCCTACAATGAGCAGTTCTTC.

The chain recombines TRBV5-1 with TRBJ2-1; D gene unclear. The V gene lost 4 bases and the J gene lost 4 bases, with 9 bases spanning the gap. Germline V gene lookup returns CDR1 SGHRS and CDR2 YFSETQ. CDR3 size: 13 residues. This CDR3 reads CASSIDWYNEQFF. The CDR3 DNA follows: TGCGCCAGCAGCATAGACTGGTACAATGAGCAGTTCTTC.

The chain recombines TRBV27 with TRBJ2-1; D is unclear. V lost 3 bases and J 0 bases, leaving 9 bases between the germline ends. The CDR3 runs 15 residues. CDR1 is MNHEY, CDR2 SMNVEV, per germline (reference sequence). The CDR3 loop is CASSLSLSSYNEQFF. CDR3 coding DNA: TGTGCCAGCAGTTTGTCTCTAAGCTCCTACAATGAGCAGTTCTTC.

This clone was counted only a few times. The chain links TRBV7-2 to TRBJ2-5; TRBD1 matches 8 bases. V shed 3 bases and J 3 bases; nucleotides not matched to a gene: 3. The CDR3 consists of 14 residues. CDR1 is SGHTA, CDR2 FQGNSA, per germline. Here the CDR3 reads CASSFNRGKETQYF. CDR3 bases: TGTGCCAGCAGCTTCAACAGGGGGAAAGAGACCCAGTACTTC.

The CDR3 DNA reads as TGCGCCAGCAGAAAGGACAGGGCCTACGAGCAGTACTTC. This encodes CASRKDRAYEQYF. The chain recombines TRBV5-1 with TRBJ2-7, with 8 bases fitting TRBD1. The CDR3 totals 13 residues. Germline V gene data show CDR1 as SGHRS and CDR2 as YFSETQ. With 5 bases clipped from V and 2 bases from J, the junction kept 3 bases outside the gene matches.

The chain links TRBV7-9 to TRBJ2-5; 12 positions agree with TRBD2. With 5 bases clipped from V and 5 bases from J, the junction kept 6 bases outside the gene matches. Per germline, CDR1 SEHNR and CDR2 FQNEAQ (reference sequence). This CDR3 comprises 15 residues. The CDR3 DNA follows: TGTGCCAGCAGCCCCAAGGGGACTAGCGGGGAGACCCAGTACTTC. It translates to CASSPKGTSGETQYF.

CDR3 protein: CASSQFNYGYTF. CDR3 bases: TGTGCCAGCAGTCAATTTAACTATGGCTACACCTTC. The genes are TRBV6-5 and TRBJ1-2; no clear D. The germline CDR1 and CDR2 sequences are MNHEY and SVGAGI. The CDR3 consists of 12 residues. V lost 5 bases and J 1 base, leaving 5 bases between the germline ends.

The chain carries TRBV4-3 and TRBJ2-7; 9 bases are shared with TRBD1. This CDR3 spans 18 amino acids. Germline V lookup: CDR1 LGHNA, CDR2 YSLEER. The J segment lost 7 bases and the V segment lost 0 bases, leaving 16 bases of the junction unmatched. The CDR3 loop reads CASSQEGPGTGIFIEQYF. The DNA of the CDR3 is TGCGCCAGCAGCCAAGAGGGGCCCGGGACAGGGATTTTCATAGAGCAGTACTTC.

This clone has just a few counts. The genes are TRBV2 and TRBJ2-7; 12 positions agree with TRBD2. Germline assignment: CDR1 SNHLY and CDR2 FYNNEI. V gave up 3 bases and J gave up 6 bases; unmatched junction bases: 3. This CDR3 has 14 residues. CDR3 sequence reads: CASSETSGRVEQYF. The CDR3 bases are TGTGCCAGCAGTGAGACTAGCGGGAGAGTCGAGCAGTACTTC.

The chain has TRBV11-2 and TRBJ2-1; TRBD1 aligns across 8 bases. This CDR3 is 14 amino acids long. Germline V gene sequence: CDR1 SGHAT, CDR2 FQNNGV. V was pared by 7 bases and J by 6 bases, with 8 bases of the junction left unmatched. CDR3 region: CASNQGARGNEQFF. In DNA form, the CDR3 reads TGTGCCAGCAACCAGGGGGCGCGGGGCAATGAGCAGTTCTTC.

This chain joins TRBV18 and TRBJ1-5, with a possible D match to TRBD1 (5 bases). Trimming shortened V by 6 bases and J by 0 bases, and 15 bases separated the two germline ends. The CDR3 is made up of 16 amino acids. The germline CDR1 and CDR2 sequences are KGHSH and LQKENI. The CDR3 DNA follows: TGTGCCAGCTCGCGCGACAGTAGAAATAGCAATCAGCCCCAGCATTTT. It is translated as CASSRDSRNSNQPQHF.

J is TRBJ1-5 and V is TRBV29-1; D is possibly TRBD1 (6 bases). Germline lookup yields CDR1 SQVTM and CDR2 ANQGSEA. V was pared by 7 bases and J by 2 bases, with 18 bases between. This CDR3 has 15 amino acids. CDR3 region: CSAIPGEGGNQPQHF. In DNA, the CDR3 is TGCAGCGCGATACCTGGAGAGGGGGGCAATCAGCCCCAGCATTTT.

This chain links TRBV6-5 with TRBJ2-7; possible D gene TRBD2, 5 bases. Per the germline V gene, CDR1 is MNHEY and CDR2 is SVGAGI. CDR3 length equals 15 residues. The V and J ends lost 0 bases and 3 bases respectively, with 12 bases between them. The CDR3 DNA follows: TGTGCCAGCAGTTACTCGAGGGCATTAGACTACGAGCAGTACTTC. Protein sequence: CASSYSRALDYEQYF.

This clone was seen a handful of times. The V gene is TRBV6-4, the J gene TRBJ1-1, with D unclear. The CDR3 runs to 13 residues. Germline V lookup: CDR1 MRHNA, CDR2 SNTAGT. The V end lost 2 bases, the J end lost 1 base, and 5 bases lay between the germline ends. CDR3 residues: CASSDTTNTEAFF. CDR3 sequence (DNA): TGTGCCAGCAGTGACACTACGAACACTGAAGCTTTCTTT.

The CDR3, as DNA: TGTGCCAGCAGTGGGAGGGGAAGTTCGGGAGGAAACACCATATATTTT. It codes for CASSGRGSSGGNTIYF. The genes are TRBV6-1 and TRBJ1-3, with D possibly being TRBD1 (5 bases). Between the trimmed V and J ends, which lost 4 bases and 4 bases, there was a span of 17 bases. This CDR3 comprises 16 residues. Germline CDR1 is MNHNS and CDR2 is SASEGT.

J is TRBJ2-7 and V is TRBV6-6; possible D gene TRBD1, 6 bases. V was clipped by 6 bases and J by 3 bases, with 15 bases between them. Germline V lookup: CDR1 MNHNY, CDR2 SVGAGI (reference sequence). CDR3 size: 14 residues. For the CDR3, the DNA is TGTGCCAGCAGCCCCGACAGGTACCTCTACGAGCAGTACTTC. It is translated as CASSPDRYLYEQYF.

This sequence joins TRBV7-2 and TRBJ2-3; TRBD2 agrees at 7 bases. With 1 base clipped from V and 4 bases from J, the junction kept 5 bases outside the gene matches. There are 15 residues in the CDR3. Germline CDR1 reads SGHTA; CDR2 reads FQGNSA. The CDR3 region is CASSLGVGGADTQYF. As DNA, the CDR3 is TGTGCCAGCAGCTTAGGGGTGGGAGGGGCAGATACGCAGTATTTT.

This chain links TRBV4-2 with TRBJ1-2; no clear D gene. This CDR3 is 14 amino acids long. V lost 4 bases and J lost 1, with 10 bases in between. The germline V gene encodes CDR1 LGHNA and CDR2 YNFKEQ. CDR3 protein: CASSPSNSNYGYTF. The CDR3 DNA follows: TGTGCCAGCAGCCCTTCTAACAGTAACTATGGCTACACCTTC.

This chain uses TRBV6-5 with TRBJ1-5; 10 bases fit TRBD1. Losses at the gene ends were 5 bases for V and 2 bases for J; bases not matched to a gene: 3. Germline V CDR1 and CDR2: MNHEY, SVGAGI. The CDR3 is made up of 15 amino acids. The CDR3 bases are TGTGCCAGCAGTCCGACAGGGGGCCGCAATCAGCCCCAGCATTTT. This encodes CASSPTGGRNQPQHF.